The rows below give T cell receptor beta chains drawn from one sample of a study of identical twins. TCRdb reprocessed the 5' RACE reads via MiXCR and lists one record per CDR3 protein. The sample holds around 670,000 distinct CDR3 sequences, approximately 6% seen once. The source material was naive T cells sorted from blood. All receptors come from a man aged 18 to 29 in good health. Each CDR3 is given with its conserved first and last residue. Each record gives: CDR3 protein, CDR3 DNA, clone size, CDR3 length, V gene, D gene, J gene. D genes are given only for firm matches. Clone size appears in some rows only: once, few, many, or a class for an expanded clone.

CDR3: CASCSNGEWGNEQFF; DNA: TGTGCCAGCTGCTCGAACGGAGAATGGGGCAATGAGCAGTTCTTC; size: many; length: 15; V: TRBV7-2; D: .; J: TRBJ2-1
CDR3: CASSASAVGAKNIQYF; DNA: TGTGCCAGCAGTGCCTCCGCCGTCGGTGCCAAAAACATTCAGTACTTC; size: .; length: 16; V: TRBV25-1; D: .; J: TRBJ2-4
CDR3: CASSPFPGVGSGANVLTF; DNA: TGTGCCAGCAGTCCCTTTCCAGGGGTTGGTTCGGGGGCCAACGTCCTGACTTTC; size: few; length: 18; V: TRBV27; D: .; J: TRBJ2-6
CDR3: CASSPTRDSPLYEQYF; DNA: TGTGCCAGCAGCCCCACCCGAGACAGTCCCCTCTACGAGCAGTACTTC; size: many; length: 16; V: TRBV7-2; D: .; J: TRBJ2-7
CDR3: CSVEGTGEEKLFF; DNA: TGCAGCGTTGAAGGGACAGGGGAGGAAAAACTGTTTTTT; size: many; length: 13; V: TRBV29-1; D: TRBD1; J: TRBJ1-4
CDR3: CASSLLVIAGWYNEQFF; DNA: TGTGCCAGCAGTTTATTGGTAATAGCGGGATGGTACAATGAGCAGTTCTTC; size: .; length: 17; V: TRBV12-3/TRBV12-4; D: TRBD2; J: TRBJ2-1
CDR3: CASSQAPPSSTDTQYF; DNA: TGTGCCAGCAGCCAAGCTCCCCCTTCCAGCACAGATACGCAGTATTTT; size: many; length: 16; V: TRBV3-1; D: .; J: TRBJ2-3
CDR3: CASSKDTVEETQYF; DNA: TGTGCCAGCAGCAAGGATACAGTGGAAGAGACCCAGTACTTC; size: few; length: 14; V: TRBV7-9; D: .; J: TRBJ2-5
CDR3: CSARTGRQETQYF; DNA: TGCAGTGCTAGAACAGGACGCCAAGAGACCCAGTACTTC; size: many; length: 13; V: TRBV20-1; D: .; J: TRBJ2-5
CDR3: CASVLAGADTQYF; DNA: TGTGCCAGCGTCCTAGCGGGTGCAGATACGCAGTATTTT; size: few; length: 13; V: TRBV11-2; D: TRBD2; J: TRBJ2-3
CDR3: CASSRATSGSSGELFF; DNA: TGTGCCAGCAGCCGAGCGACTAGCGGGAGTTCCGGGGAGCTGTTTTTT; size: .; length: 16; V: TRBV3-1; D: TRBD2; J: TRBJ2-2
CDR3: CASSLLGSGEQFF; DNA: TGCGCCAGCAGCTTGTTAGGGAGCGGTGAGCAGTTCTTC; size: .; length: 13; V: TRBV5-1; D: .; J: TRBJ2-1
CDR3: CSSQQGGYGYTF; DNA: TGCAGCTCACAACAGGGGGGCTATGGCTACACCTTC; size: many; length: 12; V: TRBV29-1; D: TRBD1; J: TRBJ1-2
CDR3: CASSTGIAPYNEQFF; DNA: TGTGCCAGCAGCACTGGAATCGCCCCCTACAATGAGCAGTTCTTC; size: few; length: 15; V: TRBV5-4; D: .; J: TRBJ2-1
CDR3: CASSTPGTSGSTGELFF; DNA: TGTGCCAGCAGTACGCCCGGGACTAGCGGAAGCACCGGGGAGCTGTTTTTT; size: .; length: 17; V: TRBV27; D: TRBD2; J: TRBJ2-2
CDR3: CASSRVFAANTGELFF; DNA: TGCGCCAGCAGCCGAGTATTCGCGGCGAACACCGGGGAGCTGTTTTTT; size: many; length: 16; V: TRBV5-1; D: .; J: TRBJ2-2
CDR3: CSARDRENYGYTF; DNA: TGCAGCGCCCGGGACAGGGAGAACTATGGCTACACCTTC; size: many; length: 13; V: TRBV29-1; D: TRBD1; J: TRBJ1-2
CDR3: CASSIGIQGGETQYF; DNA: TGTGCCAGTAGTATCGGGATTCAGGGTGGAGAGACCCAGTACTTC; size: few; length: 15; V: TRBV19; D: .; J: TRBJ2-5
CDR3: CATSDPQGKETQYF; DNA: TGTGCCACCAGTGATCCCCAGGGGAAGGAGACCCAGTACTTC; size: .; length: 14; V: TRBV24-1; D: .; J: TRBJ2-5
CDR3: CASSAPGLTQYF; DNA: TGTGCCAGCAGCGCCCCGGGACTAACGCAGTATTTT; size: many; length: 12; V: TRBV3-1; D: TRBD2; J: TRBJ2-3